A single sample gave rise to the 25 T cell receptor beta chains below, sequenced in a study of circulating CD8 cells and anti-PD-1 response in melanoma. The QIAseq Immune Repertoire TCR panel built the libraries from roughly 15 ng of total RNA. One entry per CDR3 protein, called by TCRdb with MiXCR from the reads. The sample includes approximately 1,000 distinct CDR3 sequences, roughly 11% seen only once; the top ten take about 56%. From live CD3+CD8+TCRalphabeta+ cells, four PD-1 and/or TIGIT subsets were sorted. The source was CD8+ T cells from PBMCs, collected at baseline or after one month of anti-PD-1 therapy (not recorded which). The receptors here all came from a human donor with melanoma.

CDR3 in amino acids: CASSQVRGHEQFF. The CDR3 DNA reads TGTGCCAGCAGTCAAGTCAGGGGGCATGAGCAGTTCTTC. This rearrangement joins TRBV27 to TRBJ2-1; 8 bases map to TRBD1. This CDR3 has 13 residues. The V and J ends lost 5 bases and 8 bases, in that order; junction bases with no gene match: 5. Germline V gene data show CDR1 as MNHEY and CDR2 as SMNVEV (reference sequence).

This clonotype counts as medium-sized (0.01 to 0.1%). The chain uses TRBV7-2 and TRBJ2-5, with 7 bases lining up with TRBD2. The CDR3 consists of 15 residues. V lost 5 bases and J lost 2; bases outside the gene matches: 8. In germline, CDR1 is SGHTA, CDR2 FQGNSA. The CDR3 bases are TGTGCCAGCAGCCACGAGCGGGGCCTTCAAGAGACCCAGTACTTC. It is translated as CASSHERGLQETQYF.

The V and J genes are TRBV19 and TRBJ2-2; tentatively, D is TRBD2 (6 bases). Germline V gives CDR1 LNHDA, CDR2 SQIVND (reference sequence). The CDR3 runs 15 residues. The germline V and J ends were trimmed by 3 bases and 6 bases, with 14 bases remaining between them. The CDR3 spells CASSISDYGAGELFF. CDR3 nucleotides: TGTGCCAGTAGTATCTCGGACTATGGCGCCGGGGAGCTGTTTTTT.

By sample share, this clonotype is medium-sized. The chain couples TRBV29-1 to TRBJ1-1; D is unclear. Per germline, CDR1 SQVTM and CDR2 ANQGSEA. The CDR3 runs 11 residues. Between the trimmed V and J ends, which lost 7 bases and 0 bases, there was a span of 6 bases. The CDR3 DNA reads as TGCAGCGCCCGAGTGAACACTGAAGCTTTCTTT. Its protein product is CSARVNTEAFF.

A note on this clonotype: A far more abundant clone sits one base away, making this likely a read error. The chain couples TRBV3-2 to TRBJ2-7; the table gives TRBD1 as D, unverified against the DNA. TRBV3-2 is classified as a pseudogene. The CDR3 runs to 15 residues. CDR3: CASSQDGGTPYGQYF. The DNA of the CDR3 is TGTGCCAGCAGCCAAGATGGCGGGACACCTTACGGGCAGTACTTC.

By sample fraction, this clonotype is medium-sized. The chain uses TRBV19 and TRBJ2-2, with D unclear. The CDR3 is made up of 14 amino acids. CDR1 LNHDA and CDR2 SQIVND come from the germline V gene (reference sequence). Trimming left V 5 bases short and J 1 base short, with 8 bases between. CDR3 sequence (DNA): TGTGCCAGTAGTCTGCACAGGAACACCGGGGAGCTGTTTTTT. Amino acid sequence: CASSLHRNTGELFF. Drawing the rest from reference TRBV19 and TRBJ2-2, the complete variable domain is DGGITQSPKYLFRKEGQNVTLSCEQNLNHDAMYWYRQDPGQGLRLIYYSQIVNDFQKGDIAEGYSVSREKKESFPLTVTSAQKNPTAFYLCASSLHRNTGELFFGEGSRLTVL.

Within the sample, this clonotype is medium-sized. V gene TRBV19 combines with J gene TRBJ1-1, with TRBD1 as a possible D gene (6 bases). The V and J ends lost 7 bases and 4 bases respectively, with 16 bases between them. From germline, CDR1 is LNHDA and CDR2 SQIVND (reference sequence). The length of the CDR3 is 14 residues. The CDR3 DNA reads as TGTGCCAGTATTGGCACAGGGCTTGGCACTGAAGCTTTCTTT. This sequence encodes CASIGTGLGTEAFF.

Turning to this clonotype: A far larger clone is one base from this, pointing to a likely read error. The CDR3 loop is CASSTYNEQYF. The CDR3 coding sequence is TGTGCCAGTAGCACATACAATGAGCAGTACTTC. The chain is built from TRBV19 and TRBJ2-7; unclear D gene. Trimming removed 6 bases at V and 7 bases at J, with 10 bases between. The germline V gene has CDR1 LNHDA and CDR2 SQIVND (reference sequence). This CDR3 has 11 amino acids. Filled out from reference TRBV19 and TRBJ2-7, the complete variable domain reads DGGITQSPKYLFRKEGQNVTLSCEQNLNHDAMYWYRQDPGQGLRLIYYSQIVNDFQKGDIAEGYSVSREKKESFPLTVTSAQKNPTAFYLCASSTYNEQYFGPGTRLTVT.

This clonotype is categorized as medium-sized (0.01 to 0.1%). V is TRBV19 and J is TRBJ1-1; 7 bases match TRBD1. Germline V gives CDR1 LNHDA, CDR2 SQIVND (reference sequence). The CDR3 loop spans 12 amino acids. The V segment lost 7 bases and the J segment 8 bases; nucleotides outside the gene matches: 7. CDR3 amino acids: CASKTPGGEAFF. The CDR3 DNA is TGTGCCAGTAAAACTCCAGGGGGGGAAGCTTTCTTT.

By its share, this clonotype is medium-sized. The chain combines TRBV20-1 with TRBJ2-5, with D possibly TRBD2 on 6 matching bases. V was clipped by 5 bases and J by 0 bases, with 16 bases between them. Germline CDR1 and CDR2: DFQATT and SNEGSKA (reference sequence). The CDR3 sequence is 15 residues long. This chain's CDR3 is CSAPWGDPNQETQYF. The DNA of the CDR3 is TGCAGTGCTCCCTGGGGGGACCCAAACCAAGAGACCCAGTACTTC.

This clonotype is termed medium-sized. The rearrangement uses TRBV10-1 and TRBJ1-2; D call uncertain. Germline V gene data show CDR1 as WNHNN and CDR2 as SYGVQD (reference sequence). The CDR3 length is 13 residues. Trimming left V 2 bases short and J 6 bases short, with 10 bases between. The CDR3 region is CASSETPQDGYTF. The CDR3 DNA sequence: TGCGCCAGCAGTGAGACCCCCCAGGATGGCTACACCTTC.

A remark on this clonotype: Because it lacks the conserved phenylalanine or tryptophan at the end, this CDR3 is likely a read error. V and J are TRBV5-5 and TRBJ1-3, with D hard to call. Germline V gene data show CDR1 as SGHKS and CDR2 as YYEKEE (reference sequence). There are 13 residues in the CDR3. The CDR3 sequence is CTSSLVSDDTIYS. In DNA form, the CDR3 reads TGTACCAGCAGCTTGGTCTCGGATGACACCATATATTCT.

By share, this clonotype ranks as medium-sized. The rearrangement joins TRBV14 to TRBJ2-7; D not resolved. CDR1 is SGHDN, CDR2 FVKESK, per germline. The CDR3 runs 14 residues. The V gene lost 2 bases and the J gene lost 3 bases, with 11 bases spanning the gap. CDR3 DNA: TGTGCCAGCAGCCAACCTCCGGGTTTCTACGAGCAGTACTTC. Protein sequence: CASSQPPGFYEQYF.

This clonotype was found a few times. V gene TRBV19 combines with J gene TRBJ2-1, with 9 bases aligning to TRBD2. Trimming at V came to 4 bases and at J to 0 bases, leaving 1 base not matched to a gene. Germline values: CDR1 LNHDA, CDR2 SQIVND (reference sequence). CDR3 length: 15 residues. The CDR3 DNA reads as TGTGCCAGTAGTAGTAGCGGGAGCTCCTACAATGAGCAGTTCTTC. It specifies CASSSSGSSYNEQFF.

By share, this clonotype counts as medium-sized (0.01 to 0.1%). This chain joins TRBV4-1 and TRBJ2-3; 8 bases fit TRBD1. The germline V gene has CDR1 MGHRA and CDR2 YSYEKL. The J segment lost 2 bases and the V segment lost 0 bases, leaving 1 base of the junction unmatched. The CDR3 contains 15 residues. CDR3 nucleotides: TGCGCCAGCAGCCAAGAGGACAGGGCCACAGATACGCAGTATTTT. Amino acid sequence: CASSQEDRATDTQYF.

Remarks on this clonotype: This may stem from a read error, because a much larger clone lies one nucleotide away. The gene calls are TRBV19 and TRBJ2-1; D gene unclear. This CDR3 comprises 13 residues. V gave up 3 bases and J gave up 4 bases, with 7 bases separating them. Germline V CDR1 and CDR2: LNHDA, SQIVND (reference sequence). CDR3 residues: CASSIAGYNEQFF. In DNA, the CDR3 is TGTGCCAGTAGTATTGCTGGATACAATGAGCAGTTCTTC. Full variable domain (rest looked up from reference TRBV19 and TRBJ2-1): DGGITQSPKYLFRKEGQNVTLSCEQNLNHDAMYWYRQDPGQGLRLIYYSQIVNDFQKGDIAEGYSVSREKKESFPLTVTSAQKNPTAFYLCASSIAGYNEQFFGPGTRLTVL.

By frequency in the sample, this clonotype is medium-sized. V and J are TRBV9 and TRBJ1-2; D might be TRBD1 (5 bases). The V gene's germline CDR1 is SGDLS and CDR2 YYNGEE. Between the trimmed V and J ends, which lost 1 base and 7 bases, there was a span of 11 bases. The CDR3 is 13 amino acids. CDR3 in amino acids: CASSVWQGAGYTF. DNA of the CDR3: TGTGCCAGCAGCGTATGGCAGGGCGCTGGCTACACCTTC.

This clonotype is medium-sized. This sequence joins TRBV10-1 and TRBJ2-6; D possibly corresponds to TRBD2 (5 bases). The CDR3 sequence is 15 residues long. Germline CDR1 and CDR2: WNHNN and SYGVQD (reference sequence). V was trimmed by 4 bases and J by 0 bases, leaving 7 bases between them. The CDR3 nucleotides are TGCGCCAGCAGTGCCCGGGACTCTGGGGCCAACGTCCTGACTTTC. This translates into CASSARDSGANVLTF.

The V gene is TRBV2, the J gene TRBJ1-2, with D maybe TRBD1 (6 bases). CDR3 length: 14 residues. The germline gives CDR1 SNHLY, CDR2 FYNNEI. With 5 bases removed from V and 0 bases from J, the gap between germline ends came to 10 bases. The CDR3: CASSKTGANYGYTF. CDR3 sequence (DNA): TGTGCCAGCAGTAAGACAGGAGCTAACTATGGCTACACCTTC. The entire variable domain, with the rest obtained from reference TRBV2 and TRBJ1-2, is as follows: EPEVTQTPSHQVTQMGQEVILRCVPISNHLYFYWYRQILGQKVEFLVSFYNNEISEKSEIFDDQFSVERPDGSNFTLKIRSTKLEDSAMYFCASSKTGANYGYTFGSGTRLTVV.

By share of the sample, this clonotype is medium-sized. The V call is TRBV19, the J call TRBJ1-5, with no clear D. This CDR3 has 15 residues. Trimming pared 5 bases from V and 0 bases from J, leaving 11 bases between. The V gene's germline CDR1 is LNHDA and CDR2 SQIVND (reference sequence). CDR3 region: CASSVGDLSNQPQHF. The CDR3 DNA is TGTGCCAGTAGTGTCGGGGATCTTAGCAATCAGCCCCAGCATTTT.

The chain joins TRBV14 to TRBJ2-7; the D is unclear. Germline V CDR1 and CDR2: SGHDN, FVKESK. This CDR3 is 15 amino acids long. Trimming removed 4 bases from V and 2 bases from J, with 15 bases in between. The CDR3 here is CASSPTDGPAYEQYF. CDR3 bases: TGTGCCAGCAGCCCTACGGACGGACCAGCCTACGAGCAGTACTTC.

This clonotype was picked up a small number of times. One end of the junction is discordant with germline, which a read error may explain. The chain couples TRBV2 to TRBJ1-2; 7 nucleotides align to TRBD1. CDR1 SNHLY and CDR2 FYNNEI come from the germline V gene. The CDR3 extends over 15 amino acids. The CDR3 protein is CATLGQAQTNCGYTF. DNA for the CDR3: TGTGCCACCCTTGGACAGGCCCAAACTAACTGTGGCTACACCTTC.

This clonotype is labeled medium-sized. The chain couples TRBV25-1 to TRBJ1-5; a possible D gene is TRBD1 (5 bases). With 3 bases removed from V and 4 bases from J, the gap between germline ends came to 10 bases. The V gene's germline CDR1 is MGHDK and CDR2 SYGVNS. This CDR3 contains 14 residues. The CDR3 coding sequence is TGTGCCAGCAGTGAGTACAGGTCTAATCAGCCCCAGCATTTT. This encodes CASSEYRSNQPQHF.

By share of the sample, this clonotype is medium-sized (0.01 to 0.1%). The rearrangement links TRBV4-3 to TRBJ2-7; no definite D call. This CDR3 spans 14 amino acids. Germline V gene sequence: CDR1 LGHNA, CDR2 YSLEER. Trimming left V 1 base short and J 0 bases short, with 7 bases between. The DNA for the CDR3 is TGCGCCAGCAGCCAAGTGGCCCACTCCTACGAGCAGTACTTC. Translating it yields CASSQVAHSYEQYF.

The V and J genes are TRBV9 and TRBJ2-3; the D gene is possibly TRBD2 (6 bases). The CDR3 loop spans 11 amino acids. CDR1 and CDR2 (germline): SGDLS, YYNGEE. V gave up 6 bases and J gave up 6 bases, with 8 bases separating them. The CDR3 reads CASTRGDTQYF. CDR3 sequence (DNA): TGTGCCAGCACCCGGGGGGATACGCAGTATTTT.